This passage covers 8 T cell receptor beta chains from one sample sequenced in a study of T cell repertoires in cytomegalovirus infection. From the reads, TCRdb called clonotypes with MiXCR, one entry per CDR3 protein. The sample has around 290,000 distinct CDR3 sequences, about 25% seen once. The sequencing input was PBMCs. Every receptor here comes from a human donor in good health (CMV status not recorded). Some clones in this sample may be carry-over from other donors' samples.

V gene TRBV5-6 combines with J gene TRBJ1-2; 8 nucleotides agree with TRBD1. The CDR3 has 13 residues. J gave up 8 bases and V 7 bases, and 10 bases lay outside the gene matches. CDR1 SGHDT and CDR2 YYEEEE come from the germline V gene. The CDR3 reads CASRRTGLGGYTF. CDR3 in DNA: TGTGCCAGCCGAAGGACAGGGCTTGGGGGCTACACCTTC.

This clonotype was recorded many times. The chain joins TRBV12-3 or TRBV12-4 to TRBJ2-5; D might be TRBD1 or TRBD2, each matching 5 bases. Between the trimmed V and J ends, which lost 6 bases and 3 bases, there was a span of 8 bases. The CDR3 covers 12 residues. The CDR3 is CASSRDEETQYF. The CDR3 DNA follows: TGTGCCAGCAGCCGGGACGAAGAGACCCAGTACTTC.

This clonotype occurred a few times. V is TRBV7-8 and J is TRBJ1-4; D possibly corresponds to TRBD1 (5 bases). This CDR3 is 14 amino acids long. CDR1 SGHVS and CDR2 FQNEAQ come from the germline V gene. V lost 7 bases to trimming and J lost 5 bases, with 14 bases between them. The CDR3 loop reads CASTISTVNEKLFF. Here the CDR3 DNA reads TGTGCCAGCACTATCTCGACAGTAAATGAAAAACTGTTTTTT.

This clonotype occurred many times. The chain is built from TRBV7-2 and TRBJ1-2, with 8 bases that match TRBD1. V shed 5 bases and J 4 bases; nucleotides not matched to a gene: 6. This CDR3 is built from 14 residues. The V gene's germline CDR1 is SGHTA and CDR2 FQGNSA. The CDR3 region has the DNA TGTGCCAGCAGCCAACAGGGGGTCGGCTATGGCTACACCTTC. This encodes CASSQQGVGYGYTF.

This clonotype was detected only once. The V and J genes are TRBV7-6 and TRBJ1-1, with no clear D. From germline, CDR1 is SGHVS and CDR2 FNYEAQ. Trimming removed 1 base at V and 7 bases at J, with 10 bases between. CDR3 length equals 13 residues. The CDR3, as DNA: TGTGCCAGCAGCTTAGAGTTCGGAGGTGAAGCTTTCTTT. This gives the protein CASSLEFGGEAFF.

The genes are TRBV3-1 and TRBJ2-1, with 8 bases identical to TRBD1. The CDR3 has 18 residues. V gave up 0 bases and J gave up 5 bases; unmatched junction bases: 12. Germline-derived CDR1 and CDR2 are LGHDT and YNNKEL (reference sequence). CDR3 loop: CASSQDQRRTGKDNEQFF. In DNA, the CDR3 is TGTGCCAGCAGCCAAGATCAGAGAAGGACAGGGAAGGACAATGAGCAGTTCTTC.

V gene TRBV20-1 combines with J gene TRBJ1-4, with D perhaps matching TRBD1 (5 bases). Deletions cut 2 bases from V and 7 bases from J, with 20 bases between. Germline CDR1 and CDR2: DFQATT and SNEGSKA (reference sequence). This CDR3 is built from 16 residues. The CDR3 nucleotides read TGCAGTGCTAGACGGGACGGGGATCCTCTTAGTGAAAAACTGTTTTTT. It translates to CSARRDGDPLSEKLFF.

The chain recombines TRBV12-3 or TRBV12-4 with TRBJ2-1, with D perhaps matching TRBD1 (6 bases). The germline V and J ends were trimmed by 6 bases and 10 bases, with 22 bases remaining between them. The CDR3 spans 15 residues. CDR3 loop: CASSLVTGKGGEQFF. The CDR3 DNA follows: TGTGCCAGCAGCCTCGTCACAGGGAAAGGTGGGGAGCAGTTCTTC.